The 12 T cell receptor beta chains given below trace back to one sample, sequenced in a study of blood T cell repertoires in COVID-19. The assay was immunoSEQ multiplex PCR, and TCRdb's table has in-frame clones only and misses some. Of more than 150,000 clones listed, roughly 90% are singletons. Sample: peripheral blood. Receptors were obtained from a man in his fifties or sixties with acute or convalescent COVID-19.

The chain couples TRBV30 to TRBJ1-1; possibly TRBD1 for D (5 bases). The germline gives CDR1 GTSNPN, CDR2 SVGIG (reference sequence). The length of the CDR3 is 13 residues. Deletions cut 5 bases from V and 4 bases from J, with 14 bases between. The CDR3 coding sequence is TGTGCCTGGGCGGGGGGTCTTGGCACTGAAGCTTTCTTT. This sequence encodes CAWAGGLGTEAFF.

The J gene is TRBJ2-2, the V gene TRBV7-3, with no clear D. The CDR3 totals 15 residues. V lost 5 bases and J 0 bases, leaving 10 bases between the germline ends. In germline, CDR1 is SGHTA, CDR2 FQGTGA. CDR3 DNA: TGTGCCAGCAGCCTCCGCGCGCCGAACACCGGGGAGCTGTTTTTT. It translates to CASSLRAPNTGELFF.

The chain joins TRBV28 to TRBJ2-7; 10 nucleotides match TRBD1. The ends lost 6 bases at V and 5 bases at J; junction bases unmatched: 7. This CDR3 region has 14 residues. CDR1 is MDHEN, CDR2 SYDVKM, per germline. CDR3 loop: CASRGLGTGDEQYV. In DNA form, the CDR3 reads TGTGCCAGCAGGGGACTAGGGACAGGGGACGAGCAGTACGTC.

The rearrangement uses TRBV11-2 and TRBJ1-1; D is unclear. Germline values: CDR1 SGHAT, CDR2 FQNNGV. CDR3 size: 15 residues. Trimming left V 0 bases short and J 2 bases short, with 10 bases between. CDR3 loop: CASSLEWQANTEAFF. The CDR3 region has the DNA TGTGCCAGCAGCTTAGAGTGGCAGGCCAACACTGAAGCTTTCTTT.

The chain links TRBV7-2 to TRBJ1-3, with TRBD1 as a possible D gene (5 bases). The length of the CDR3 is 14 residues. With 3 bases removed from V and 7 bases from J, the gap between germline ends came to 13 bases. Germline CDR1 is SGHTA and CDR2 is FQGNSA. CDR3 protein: CASSLGLSVNTIYF. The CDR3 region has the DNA TGTGCCAGCAGCTTGGGACTCTCGGTGAACACCATATATTTT.

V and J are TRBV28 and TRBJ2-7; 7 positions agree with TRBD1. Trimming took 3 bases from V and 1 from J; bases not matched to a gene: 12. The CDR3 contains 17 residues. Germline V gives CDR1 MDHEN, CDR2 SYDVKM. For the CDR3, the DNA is TGTGCCAGCAGTTTCCGGACCGGGACAGCCTCATCCTACGAGCAGTACTTC. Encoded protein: CASSFRTGTASSYEQYF.

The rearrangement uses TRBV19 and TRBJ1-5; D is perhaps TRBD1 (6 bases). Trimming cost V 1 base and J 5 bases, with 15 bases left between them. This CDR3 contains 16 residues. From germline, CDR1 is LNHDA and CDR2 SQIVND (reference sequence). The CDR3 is CASSIGGGARDQPQHF. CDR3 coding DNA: TGTGCCAGTAGTATAGGAGGGGGGGCGCGGGATCAGCCCCAGCATTTT. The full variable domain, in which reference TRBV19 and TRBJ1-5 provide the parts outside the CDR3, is DGGITQSPKYLFRKEGQNVTLSCEQNLNHDAMYWYRQDPGQGLRLIYYSQIVNDFQKGDIAEGYSVSREKKESFPLTVTSAQKNPTAFYLCASSIGGGARDQPQHFGDGTRLSIL.

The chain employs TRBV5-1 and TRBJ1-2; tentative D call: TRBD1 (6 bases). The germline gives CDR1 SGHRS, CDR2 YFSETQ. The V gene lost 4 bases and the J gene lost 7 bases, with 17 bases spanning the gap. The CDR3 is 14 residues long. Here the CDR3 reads CASSEEYRERGYTF. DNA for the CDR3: TGCGCCAGCAGCGAAGAATACAGGGAACGTGGCTACACCTTC.

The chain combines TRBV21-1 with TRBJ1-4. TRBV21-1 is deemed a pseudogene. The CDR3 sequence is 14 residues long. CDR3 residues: CASRKPAGNEKLFF. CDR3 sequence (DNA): TGTGCCAGCAGGAAACCGGCCGGGAATGAAAAACTGTTTTTT.

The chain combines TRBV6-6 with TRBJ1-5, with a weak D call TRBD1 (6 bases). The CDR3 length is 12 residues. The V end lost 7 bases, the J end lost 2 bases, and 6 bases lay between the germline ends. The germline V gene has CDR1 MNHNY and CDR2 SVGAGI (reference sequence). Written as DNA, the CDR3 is TGTGCCAGCAACAGGGGCAATCAGCCCCAGCATTTT. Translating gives CASNRGNQPQHF.

CDR3 amino acids: CASRVQVTGELFF. The CDR3, as DNA: TGTGCCAGCCGAGTTCAGGTCACCGGGGAGCTGTTTTTT. The V call is TRBV12-3 or TRBV12-4, the J call TRBJ2-2; D unclear. Trimming left V 8 bases short and J 4 bases short, with 11 bases between. The CDR3 has 13 amino acids.

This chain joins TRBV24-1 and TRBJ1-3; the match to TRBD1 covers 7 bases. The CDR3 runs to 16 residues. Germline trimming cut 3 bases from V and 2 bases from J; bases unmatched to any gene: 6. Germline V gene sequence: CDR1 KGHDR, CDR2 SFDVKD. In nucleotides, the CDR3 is TGTGCCACCAGTGATGGGAACGACAGGGCTGGAAACACCATATATTTT. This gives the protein CATSDGNDRAGNTIYF.